This entry concerns a single TCR beta chain. Its antigen is unknown. Using constant-segment primers, 5'RACE produced TCR alpha and TCR beta cDNA libraries carrying sample barcodes and UMIs. TCRdb reanalysed the 5' RACE reads using MiXCR and keeps one entry per CDR3 protein. The profile shows some 200,000 distinct CDR3 sequences, about a fifth of them singletons. There are 16 residues in the CDR3. The V gene end was trimmed by 5 bases and the J gene end by 2 bases; junction bases not matched to a gene: 7. The germline CDR1 and CDR2 sequences are MNHEY and SMNVEV (reference sequence). This entry comes from a study of T-cell memory formation after mild COVID-19. The overall study: Largely donor-specific TCR clusters were found. Points from the study as a whole: CD4+ contracting clones lay mainly in CM and EM, CD8+ ones in EMRA.

The J gene is TRBJ2-1, the V gene TRBV27; 9 bases map to TRBD2. Sample: PBMCs or a T cell subset sorted from them (not recorded which). The clonotype comes from an adult woman who had mild COVID-19 (a few samples of this study predate the infection). Cell type and time point are not known. The CDR3 coding sequence is TGTGCCAGCAGTGGTACGACTAGCGGAGCCTACAATGAGCAGTTCTTC. This translates into CASSGTTSGAYNEQFF.